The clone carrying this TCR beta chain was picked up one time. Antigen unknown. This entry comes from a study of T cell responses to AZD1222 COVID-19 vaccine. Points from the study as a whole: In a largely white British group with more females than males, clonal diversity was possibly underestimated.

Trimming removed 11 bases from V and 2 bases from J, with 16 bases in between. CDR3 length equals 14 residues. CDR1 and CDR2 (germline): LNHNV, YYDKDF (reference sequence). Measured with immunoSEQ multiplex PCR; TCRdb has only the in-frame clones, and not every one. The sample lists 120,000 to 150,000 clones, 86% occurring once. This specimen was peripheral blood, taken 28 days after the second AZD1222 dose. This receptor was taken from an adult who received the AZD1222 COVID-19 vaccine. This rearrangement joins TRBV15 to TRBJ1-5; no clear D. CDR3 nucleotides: TGTGCCTCTCGGGCTCGTCGAGGCAATCAGCCCCAGCATTTT. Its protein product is CASRARRGNQPQHF.